One sample yielded the 15 T cell receptor beta chains listed below, sequenced in a study of radiation and T cells in renal cell carcinoma. The treatment here: treatment-naive control, cytoreductive nephrectomy. Clones were read by immunoSEQ multiplex PCR, and TCRdb kept only the in-frame ones, dropping some. The sample contains about 25,000 clones, 55% to 70% of which appear only once. This specimen consisted of tumor tissue, obtained from a patient whose treatment was nephrectomy without radiotherapy. These receptors were collected from a man in his forties or fifties with renal cell carcinoma.

This chain links TRBV7-2 with TRBJ2-2; the D gene could be TRBD1 or TRBD2 (6 bases each). Germline V lookup: CDR1 SGHTA, CDR2 FQGNSA. Trimming pared 8 bases from V and 0 bases from J, leaving 19 bases between. The CDR3 contains 17 residues. In DNA, the CDR3 is TGTGCCAGCCGGCCGGGGGCTAGCCTAACGAACACCGGGGAGCTGTTTTTT. Translation gives CASRPGASLTNTGELFF.

J is TRBJ1-2 and V is TRBV6-5; D ambiguous. The ends were cut back, 6 bases at V and 4 bases at J, with 15 bases in the middle. The germline V gene encodes CDR1 MNHEY and CDR2 SVGAGI. CDR3 length: 14 amino acids. The CDR3 loop reads CASRLPGSRYGYTF. The CDR3 DNA sequence: TGTGCCAGCAGACTCCCCGGGAGCCGCTATGGCTACACCTTC.

The V and J genes are TRBV29-1 and TRBJ2-6; maybe TRBD2 (5 bases). Trimming pared 7 bases from V and 0 bases from J, leaving 10 bases between. Per the germline V gene, CDR1 is SQVTM and CDR2 is ANQGSEA. This CDR3 spans 14 amino acids. CDR3 DNA sequence: TGCAGCGCGTATGGACTCTCTGGGGCCAACGTCCTGACTTTC. Its translation: CSAYGLSGANVLTF.

To note about this clone: Other DNA variants within this sample encode the same CDR3. The chain joins TRBV11-2 to TRBJ2-2; D gene unclear. Germline CDR1 and CDR2: SGHAT and FQNNGV. The CDR3 loop spans 12 amino acids. V was trimmed by 2 bases and J by 7 bases, leaving 5 bases between them. CDR3 residues: CASSLSSGELFF. DNA of the CDR3: TGTGCCAGCAGCTTATCTAGCGGGGAGCTGTTTTTT.

This clone was found a few times. The gene calls are TRBV23-1 and TRBJ1-5, with D maybe TRBD1 (6 bases). TRBV23-1 falls under the ORF class, with uncertain function. The CDR3 length is 17 residues. With 2 bases removed from V and 0 bases from J, the gap between germline ends came to 14 bases. The CDR3 sequence is CASSQPTGSNSNQPQHF. For the CDR3, the DNA is TGCGCCAGCAGTCAACCTACAGGGTCCAATAGCAATCAGCCCCAGCATTTT.

This clone occurred a few times. This sequence joins TRBV21-1 and TRBJ1-1; the table's D gene call, TRBD1, was not cross checked with the DNA. TRBV21-1 is recorded as a pseudogene. CDR3 length equals 14 residues. Written as DNA, the CDR3 is TGTGCCAGCAGCAAAGAGGGGCGCGAGAATGAAGCTTTCTTT. It codes for CASSKEGRENEAFF.

This chain links TRBV6-5 with TRBJ1-4; maybe TRBD1 (5 bases). The V gene lost 2 bases and the J gene lost 10 bases, with 5 bases spanning the gap. CDR1 is MNHEY and CDR2 is SVGAGI in the germline V gene. The length of the CDR3 is 11 residues. The CDR3 is CASSYRGKLFF. CDR3 sequence (DNA): TGTGCCAGCAGTTACAGGGGAAAACTGTTTTTT.

The V and J genes are TRBV28 and TRBJ1-4; no clear D gene. Germline CDR1 is MDHEN and CDR2 is SYDVKM. With 11 bases removed from V and 5 bases from J, the gap between germline ends came to 15 bases. CDR3 length: 13 amino acids. The CDR3 region has the DNA TGTGCCTCCGTCCCGGGTCTAAATGAAAAACTGTTTTTT. Its protein is CASVPGLNEKLFF.

V is TRBV6-5 and J is TRBJ2-7; D remains ambiguous. CDR1 and CDR2 from the germline V gene are MNHEY and SVGAGI. The CDR3 loop spans 15 amino acids. Trimming left V 2 bases short and J 2 bases short, with 13 bases between. The CDR3 DNA reads as TGTGCCAGCAGTTACGAAAGAAGATTCCCCTACGAGCAGTACTTC. Translated: CASSYERRFPYEQYF.

V usage is TRBV19 and J usage is TRBJ1-1; 8 positions agree with TRBD1. Germline V gene lookup returns CDR1 LNHDA and CDR2 SQIVND (reference sequence). V trimming: 4 bases; J trimming: 2 bases; junction bases outside the gene matches: 6. The CDR3 spans 15 residues. In DNA form, the CDR3 reads TGTGCCAGTAGTACCCGGACAGGGACTAACACTGAAGCTTTCTTT. As protein: CASSTRTGTNTEAFF.

This clone was picked up a small number of times. CDR3 in DNA: TGTGCCAGCAGTAGGGGCTCCTACGAGCAGTACGTC. As protein: CASSRGSYEQYV. This chain joins TRBV6-1 and TRBJ2-7; D is perhaps TRBD1 (5 bases). Deletions cut 5 bases from V and 0 bases from J, with 5 bases between. The CDR3 has 12 amino acids. Germline CDR1 is MNHNS and CDR2 is SASEGT.

This clone showed up just a few times. This CDR3 is also generated by other DNA sequences in the sample. The chain employs TRBV5-1 and TRBJ1-2; 9 bases match TRBD1. This CDR3 is 14 amino acids long. V shed 0 bases and J 5 bases; nucleotides not matched to a gene: 2. CDR1 is SGHRS, CDR2 YFSETQ, per germline. Written as DNA, the CDR3 is TGCGCCAGCAGCTTGGACGGACAGGGGTATGGCTACACCTTC. This encodes CASSLDGQGYGYTF.

This clone was found a few times. The J gene is TRBJ1-1, the V gene TRBV28; the D gene is possibly TRBD1 (5 bases). The CDR3 is 13 amino acids. Germline loops: CDR1 MDHEN, CDR2 SYDVKM. V lost 7 bases, J lost 4 bases, and 13 bases lay in between. This CDR3 reads CASTQRGVTEAFF. CDR3 nucleotide sequence: TGTGCCAGCACCCAAAGAGGGGTCACTGAAGCTTTCTTT.

This clone was counted between two and nine times. The chain couples TRBV6-1 to TRBJ2-2; the D is unclear. Trimming stripped 5 bases from V and 7 bases from J, with 14 bases between. This CDR3 has 14 amino acids. CDR1 is MNHNS and CDR2 is SASEGT in the germline V gene. The CDR3 loop is CASSPYLAHGELFF. CDR3 DNA sequence: TGTGCCAGCAGTCCCTATCTCGCGCACGGGGAGCTGTTTTTT.

V usage is TRBV10-3 and J usage is TRBJ1-5; 7 bases fit TRBD1. V lost 11 bases to trimming and J lost 3 bases; unmatched junction nucleotides: 7. CDR1 ENHRY and CDR2 SYGVKD come from the germline V gene. The CDR3 is made up of 13 amino acids. CDR3 DNA: TGTGCCGCCTCCAGGGGGACCAATCAGCCCCAGCATTTT. It encodes CAASRGTNQPQHF.